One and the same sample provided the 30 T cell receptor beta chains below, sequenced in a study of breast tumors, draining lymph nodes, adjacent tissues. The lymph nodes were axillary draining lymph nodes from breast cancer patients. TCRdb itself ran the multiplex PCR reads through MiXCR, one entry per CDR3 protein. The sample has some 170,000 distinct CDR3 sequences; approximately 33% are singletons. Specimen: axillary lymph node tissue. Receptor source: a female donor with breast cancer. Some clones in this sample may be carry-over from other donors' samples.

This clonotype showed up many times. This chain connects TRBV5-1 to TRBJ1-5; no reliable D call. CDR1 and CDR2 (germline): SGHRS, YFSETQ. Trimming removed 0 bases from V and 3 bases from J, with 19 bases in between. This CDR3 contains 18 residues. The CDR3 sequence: CASSLAGQPYTSNQPQHF. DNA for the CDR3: TGCGCCAGCAGCTTGGCCGGGCAACCCTATACCTCCAATCAGCCCCAGCATTTT.

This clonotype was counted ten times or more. Here the CDR3 reads CASSTEVASATNEKLFF. The CDR3 DNA is TGTGCCAGCAGCACAGAGGTGGCCAGCGCAACTAATGAAAAACTGTTTTTT. The chain is built from TRBV7-9 and TRBJ1-4; no clear D gene. The CDR3 contains 17 residues. Trimming took 5 bases from V and 0 from J, leaving 16 bases between them. CDR1 and CDR2 from the germline V gene are SEHNR and FQNEAQ (reference sequence).

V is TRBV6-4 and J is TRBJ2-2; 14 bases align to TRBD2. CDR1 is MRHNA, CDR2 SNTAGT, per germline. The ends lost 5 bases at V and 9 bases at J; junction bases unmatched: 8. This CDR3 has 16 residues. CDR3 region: CASSHPGLAGVWELFF. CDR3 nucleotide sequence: TGTGCCAGCAGTCACCCGGGACTAGCGGGAGTATGGGAGCTGTTTTTT.

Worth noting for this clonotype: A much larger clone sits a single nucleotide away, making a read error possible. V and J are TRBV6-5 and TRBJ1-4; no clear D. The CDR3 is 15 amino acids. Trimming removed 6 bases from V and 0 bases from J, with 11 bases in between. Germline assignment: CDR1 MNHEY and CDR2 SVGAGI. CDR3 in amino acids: CASSPTSPTNEKLFF. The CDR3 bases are TGTGCCAGCAGCCCTACGTCCCCAACTAATGAAAAACTGTTTTTT.

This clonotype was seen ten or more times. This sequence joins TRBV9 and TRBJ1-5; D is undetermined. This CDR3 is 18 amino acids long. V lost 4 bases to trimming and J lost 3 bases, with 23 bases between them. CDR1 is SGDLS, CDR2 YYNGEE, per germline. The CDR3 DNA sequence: TGTGCCAGCAGCCCTACGAAAGGCGCGAGGAGTACCAATCAGCCCCAGCATTTT. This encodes CASSPTKGARSTNQPQHF.

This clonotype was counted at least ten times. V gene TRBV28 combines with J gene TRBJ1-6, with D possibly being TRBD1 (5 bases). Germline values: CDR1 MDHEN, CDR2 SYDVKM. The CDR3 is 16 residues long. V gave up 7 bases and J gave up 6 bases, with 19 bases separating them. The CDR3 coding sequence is TGTGCCAGCATACCAGGCGGGGGACCCTTTAATTCACCCCTCCACTTT. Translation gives CASIPGGGPFNSPLHF.

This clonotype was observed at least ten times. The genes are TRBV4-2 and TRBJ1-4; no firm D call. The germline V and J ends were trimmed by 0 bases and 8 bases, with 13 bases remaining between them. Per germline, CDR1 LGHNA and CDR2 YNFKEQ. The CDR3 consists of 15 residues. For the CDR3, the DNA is TGTGCCAGCAGCCAAGACGCACAGTGGACGGAAAAACTGTTTTTT. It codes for CASSQDAQWTEKLFF.

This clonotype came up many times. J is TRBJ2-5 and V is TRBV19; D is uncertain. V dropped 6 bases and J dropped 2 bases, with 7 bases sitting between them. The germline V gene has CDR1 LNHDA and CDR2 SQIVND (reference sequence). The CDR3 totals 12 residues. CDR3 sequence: CASRAGQETQYF. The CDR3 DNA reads TGTGCCAGTAGGGCAGGTCAAGAGACCCAGTACTTC.

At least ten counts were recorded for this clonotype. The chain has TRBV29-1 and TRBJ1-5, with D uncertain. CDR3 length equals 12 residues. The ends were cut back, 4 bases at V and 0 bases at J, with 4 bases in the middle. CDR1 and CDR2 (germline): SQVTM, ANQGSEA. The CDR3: CSVGDSNQPQHF. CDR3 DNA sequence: TGCAGCGTTGGGGATAGCAATCAGCCCCAGCATTTT. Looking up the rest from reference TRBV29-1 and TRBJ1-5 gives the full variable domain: SAVISQKPSRDICQRGTSLTIQCQVDSQVTMMFWYRQQPGQSLTLIATANQGSEATYESGFVIDKFPISRPNLTFSTLTVSNMSPEDSSIYLCSVGDSNQPQHFGDGTRLSIL.

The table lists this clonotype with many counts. CDR3 region: CASSYPNLNQPQHF. The DNA for the CDR3 is TGTGCCAGCAGTTACCCTAACTTAAATCAGCCCCAGCATTTT. The genes are TRBV28 and TRBJ1-5, with D hard to call. This CDR3 is built from 14 residues. Germline V CDR1 and CDR2: MDHEN, SYDVKM. V lost 4 bases to trimming and J lost 4 bases, with 11 bases between them.

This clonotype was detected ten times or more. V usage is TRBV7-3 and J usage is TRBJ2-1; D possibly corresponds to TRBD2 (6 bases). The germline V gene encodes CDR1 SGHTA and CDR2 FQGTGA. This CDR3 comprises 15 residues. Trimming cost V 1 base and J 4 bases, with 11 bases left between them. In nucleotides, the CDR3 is TGTGCCAGCAGCTTAATGGGCGGGAATTACAATGAGCAGTTCTTC. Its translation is CASSLMGGNYNEQFF.

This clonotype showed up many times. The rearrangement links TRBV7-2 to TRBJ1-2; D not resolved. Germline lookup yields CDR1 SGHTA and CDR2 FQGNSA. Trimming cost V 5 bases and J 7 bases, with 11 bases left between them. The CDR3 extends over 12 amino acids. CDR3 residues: CASSPRSTGYTF. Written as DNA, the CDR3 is TGTGCCAGCAGCCCCCGCTCTACTGGCTACACCTTC.

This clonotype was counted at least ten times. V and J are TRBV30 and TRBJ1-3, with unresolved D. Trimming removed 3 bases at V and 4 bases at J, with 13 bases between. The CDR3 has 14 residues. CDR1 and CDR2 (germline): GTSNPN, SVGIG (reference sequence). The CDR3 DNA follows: TGTGCCTGGAGCCCTACGACAAGCGGAAACACCATATATTTT. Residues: CAWSPTTSGNTIYF.

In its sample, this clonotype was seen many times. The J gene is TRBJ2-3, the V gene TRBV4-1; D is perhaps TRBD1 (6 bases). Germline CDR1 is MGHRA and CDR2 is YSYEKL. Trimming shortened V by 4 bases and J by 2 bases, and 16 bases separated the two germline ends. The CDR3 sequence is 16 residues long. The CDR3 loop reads CASSPNDRSHTDTQYF. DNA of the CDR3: TGCGCCAGCAGCCCAAATGACAGGAGCCACACAGATACGCAGTATTTT.

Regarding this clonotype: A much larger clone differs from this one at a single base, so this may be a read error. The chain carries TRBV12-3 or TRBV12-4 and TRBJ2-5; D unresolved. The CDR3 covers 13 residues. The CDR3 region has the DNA TGTGCCAGCAGTTTCTTAGGGTCGGAGACCCAGTGCTTC. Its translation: CASSFLGSETQCF.

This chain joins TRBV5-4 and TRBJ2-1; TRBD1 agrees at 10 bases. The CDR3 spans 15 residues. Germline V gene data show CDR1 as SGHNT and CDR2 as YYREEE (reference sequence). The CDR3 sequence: CVTRPGQGSYNEQFF. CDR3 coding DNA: TGTGTCACACGACCGGGACAGGGGTCCTACAATGAGCAGTTCTTC. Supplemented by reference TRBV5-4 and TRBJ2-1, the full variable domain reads ETGVTQSPTHLIKTRGQQVTLRCSSQSGHNTVSWYQQALGQGPQFIFQYYREEENGRGNFPPRFSGLQFPNYSSELNVNALELDDSALYLCVTRPGQGSYNEQFFGPGTRLTVL.

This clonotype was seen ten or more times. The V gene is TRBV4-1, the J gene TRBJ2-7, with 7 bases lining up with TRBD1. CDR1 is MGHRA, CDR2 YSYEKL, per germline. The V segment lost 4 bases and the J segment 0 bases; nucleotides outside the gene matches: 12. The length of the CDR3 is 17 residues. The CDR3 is CASSRITGAPFSYEQYF. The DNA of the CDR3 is TGCGCCAGCAGCCGCATAACAGGGGCCCCCTTCTCCTACGAGCAGTACTTC.

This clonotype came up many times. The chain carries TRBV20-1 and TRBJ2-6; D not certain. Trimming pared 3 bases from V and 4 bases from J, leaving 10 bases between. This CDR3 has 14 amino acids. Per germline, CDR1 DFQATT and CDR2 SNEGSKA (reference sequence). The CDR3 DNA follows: TGCAGTGCTAGGCCGCAGCGCGGGGCCAACGTCCTGACTTTC. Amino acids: CSARPQRGANVLTF.

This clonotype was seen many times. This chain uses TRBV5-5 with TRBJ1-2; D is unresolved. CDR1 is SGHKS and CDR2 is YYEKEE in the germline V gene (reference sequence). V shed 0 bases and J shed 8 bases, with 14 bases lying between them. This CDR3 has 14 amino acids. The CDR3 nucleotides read TGTGCCAGCAGCTTGGGCTACAACCCCAGCGGCTACACCTTC. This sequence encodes CASSLGYNPSGYTF.

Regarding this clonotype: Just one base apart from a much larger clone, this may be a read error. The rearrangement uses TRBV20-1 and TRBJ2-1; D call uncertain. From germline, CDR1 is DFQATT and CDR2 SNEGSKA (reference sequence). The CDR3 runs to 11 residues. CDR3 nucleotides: TGCAGTGCTAGCTTCTACAATGAGCAGTCCTTC. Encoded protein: CSASFYNEQSF.

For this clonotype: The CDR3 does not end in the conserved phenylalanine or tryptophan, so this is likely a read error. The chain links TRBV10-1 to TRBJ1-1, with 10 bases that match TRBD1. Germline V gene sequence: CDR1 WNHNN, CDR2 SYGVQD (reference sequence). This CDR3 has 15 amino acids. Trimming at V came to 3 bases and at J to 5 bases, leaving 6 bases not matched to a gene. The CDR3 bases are TGCGCCAGCAGTGACCGGACAGGGGGAGTTACTGAAGCTTTCATT. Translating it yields CASSDRTGGVTEAFI.

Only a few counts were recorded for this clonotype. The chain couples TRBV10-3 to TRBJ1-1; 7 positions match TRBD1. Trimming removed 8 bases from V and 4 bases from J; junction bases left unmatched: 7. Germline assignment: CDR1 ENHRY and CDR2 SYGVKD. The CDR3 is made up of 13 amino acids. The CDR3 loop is CAIRSGQSTEAFF. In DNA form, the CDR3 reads TGTGCCATCCGTTCGGGACAGTCCACTGAAGCTTTCTTT.

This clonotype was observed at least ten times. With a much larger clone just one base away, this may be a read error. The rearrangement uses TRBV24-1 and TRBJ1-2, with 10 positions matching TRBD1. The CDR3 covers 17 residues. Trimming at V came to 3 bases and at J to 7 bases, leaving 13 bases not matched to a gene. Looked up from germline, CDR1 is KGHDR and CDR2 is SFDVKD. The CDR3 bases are TGTGCCACCAGTGATACCGGACAGGGGGGGAACCAGGGTGGCTACACCTTC. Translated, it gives CATSDTGQGGNQGGYTF.

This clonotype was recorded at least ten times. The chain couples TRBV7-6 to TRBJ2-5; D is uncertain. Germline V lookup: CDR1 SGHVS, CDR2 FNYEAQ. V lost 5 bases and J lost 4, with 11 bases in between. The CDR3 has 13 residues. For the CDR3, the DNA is TGTGCCAGCAGCAGACGGATAGGAGAGACCCAGTACTTC. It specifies CASSRRIGETQYF.

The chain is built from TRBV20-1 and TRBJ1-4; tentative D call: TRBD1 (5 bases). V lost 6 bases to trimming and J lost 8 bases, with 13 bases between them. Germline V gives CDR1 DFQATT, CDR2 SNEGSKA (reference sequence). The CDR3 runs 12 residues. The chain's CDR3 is CSATGGKEKLFF. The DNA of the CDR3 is TGCAGTGCAACCGGGGGTAAAGAAAAACTGTTTTTT.

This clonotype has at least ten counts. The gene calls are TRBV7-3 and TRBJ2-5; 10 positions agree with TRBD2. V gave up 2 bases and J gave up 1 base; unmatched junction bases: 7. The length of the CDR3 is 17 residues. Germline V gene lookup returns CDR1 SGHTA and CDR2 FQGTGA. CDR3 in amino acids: CASSLGLKRGGQETQYF. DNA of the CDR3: TGTGCCAGCAGCTTAGGTTTGAAGCGGGGGGGCCAAGAGACCCAGTACTTC.

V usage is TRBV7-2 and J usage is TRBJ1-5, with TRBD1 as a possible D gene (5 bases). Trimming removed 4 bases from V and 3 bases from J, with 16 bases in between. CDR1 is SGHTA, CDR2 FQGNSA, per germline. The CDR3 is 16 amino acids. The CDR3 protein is CASSSKPGLHNQPQHF. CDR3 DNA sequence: TGTGCCAGCAGCTCGAAACCGGGACTGCACAATCAGCCCCAGCATTTT.

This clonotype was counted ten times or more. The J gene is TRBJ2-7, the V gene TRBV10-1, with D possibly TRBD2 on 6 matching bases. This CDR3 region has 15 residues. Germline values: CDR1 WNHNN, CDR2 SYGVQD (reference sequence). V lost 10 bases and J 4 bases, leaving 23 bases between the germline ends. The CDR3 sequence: CATRLAGLAPYEQYF. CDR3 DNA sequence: TGCGCCACCCGACTCGCGGGACTGGCACCTTACGAGCAGTACTTC.

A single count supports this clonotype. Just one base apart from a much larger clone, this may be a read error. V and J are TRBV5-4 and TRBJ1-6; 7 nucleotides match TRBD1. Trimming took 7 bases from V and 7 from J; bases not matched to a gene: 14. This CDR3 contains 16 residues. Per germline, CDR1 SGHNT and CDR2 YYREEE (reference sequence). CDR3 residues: CASGNPSGRGNSPLHF. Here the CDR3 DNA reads TGTGCCAGCGGCAATCCCTCGGGCAGGGGGAATTCACCCCTCCACTTT.

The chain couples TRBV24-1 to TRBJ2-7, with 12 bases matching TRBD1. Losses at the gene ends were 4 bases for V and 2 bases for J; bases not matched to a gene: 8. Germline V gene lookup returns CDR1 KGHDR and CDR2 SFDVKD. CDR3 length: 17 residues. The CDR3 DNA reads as TGTGCCACCAGTGACCCCGGGACAGGGGGCCTACCCTACGAGCAGTACTTC. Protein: CATSDPGTGGLPYEQYF.